The entry that follows covers one T cell receptor (beta chain) sequence. The record originates from a study of blood T cell repertoires in COVID-19. Overall study context: T cells, B-cell-depleted T cells, or PBMCs provided the cDNA or gDNA that served as material.

This table comes from immunoSEQ multiplex PCR, and its TCRdb copy is limited to in-frame clones, with some not included. Altogether tens of thousands of clones are present, around three quarters being singletons, with the ten largest covering 43%. The sample was peripheral blood. This clonotype was obtained from a woman older than 75 with acute or convalescent COVID-19.

The CDR3 is CASSLSARGFEKLFF. For the CDR3, the DNA is TGCGCCAGCAGCTTGTCGGCCAGGGGTTTTGAAAAACTGTTTTTT. The V call is TRBV5-1, the J call TRBJ1-4; possible D gene TRBD1, 6 bases. This CDR3 region has 15 residues. Per the germline V gene, CDR1 is SGHRS and CDR2 is YFSETQ. V lost 1 base and J lost 7, with 14 bases in between.